This T cell receptor (beta chain) was recovered during a study of cytomegalovirus exposure and HLA in healthy donors. This PCR relied on a set of 60 Vbeta primers and 13 Jbeta primers. Clones were read by immunoSEQ multiplex PCR, and TCRdb kept only the in-frame ones, dropping some. The sample carries 130,000 to 150,000 clones, around 73% recorded once. General observations from the study: Excluded were some V segments that proved indistinguishable, including TRBV6-2 and TRBV6-3. Reported findings show TCR beta sequences accurately forecast HLA-A and HLA-B alleles in most subjects. Associated with cytomegalovirus, according to the listing, were 170 or so TCR beta chains. Sequencing depth roughly uniform across donors was assumed in presence/absence analyses.

This CDR3 spans 16 amino acids. The ends were cut back, 0 bases at V and 1 base at J, with 10 bases in the middle. Per the germline V gene, CDR1 is MGHRA and CDR2 is YSYEKL. In regard to this clone: Its target is unknown.

The sequence was obtained from a woman younger than 35 in good health and CMV-seronegative. The sequencing sample was made of PBMCs. The genes are TRBV4-1 and TRBJ2-1, with a weak D call TRBD1 (5 bases). CDR3 nucleotides: TGCGCCAGCAGCCAAGATGGCAGGGTGTCCTACAATGAGCAGTTCTTC. Amino acid sequence: CASSQDGRVSYNEQFF.